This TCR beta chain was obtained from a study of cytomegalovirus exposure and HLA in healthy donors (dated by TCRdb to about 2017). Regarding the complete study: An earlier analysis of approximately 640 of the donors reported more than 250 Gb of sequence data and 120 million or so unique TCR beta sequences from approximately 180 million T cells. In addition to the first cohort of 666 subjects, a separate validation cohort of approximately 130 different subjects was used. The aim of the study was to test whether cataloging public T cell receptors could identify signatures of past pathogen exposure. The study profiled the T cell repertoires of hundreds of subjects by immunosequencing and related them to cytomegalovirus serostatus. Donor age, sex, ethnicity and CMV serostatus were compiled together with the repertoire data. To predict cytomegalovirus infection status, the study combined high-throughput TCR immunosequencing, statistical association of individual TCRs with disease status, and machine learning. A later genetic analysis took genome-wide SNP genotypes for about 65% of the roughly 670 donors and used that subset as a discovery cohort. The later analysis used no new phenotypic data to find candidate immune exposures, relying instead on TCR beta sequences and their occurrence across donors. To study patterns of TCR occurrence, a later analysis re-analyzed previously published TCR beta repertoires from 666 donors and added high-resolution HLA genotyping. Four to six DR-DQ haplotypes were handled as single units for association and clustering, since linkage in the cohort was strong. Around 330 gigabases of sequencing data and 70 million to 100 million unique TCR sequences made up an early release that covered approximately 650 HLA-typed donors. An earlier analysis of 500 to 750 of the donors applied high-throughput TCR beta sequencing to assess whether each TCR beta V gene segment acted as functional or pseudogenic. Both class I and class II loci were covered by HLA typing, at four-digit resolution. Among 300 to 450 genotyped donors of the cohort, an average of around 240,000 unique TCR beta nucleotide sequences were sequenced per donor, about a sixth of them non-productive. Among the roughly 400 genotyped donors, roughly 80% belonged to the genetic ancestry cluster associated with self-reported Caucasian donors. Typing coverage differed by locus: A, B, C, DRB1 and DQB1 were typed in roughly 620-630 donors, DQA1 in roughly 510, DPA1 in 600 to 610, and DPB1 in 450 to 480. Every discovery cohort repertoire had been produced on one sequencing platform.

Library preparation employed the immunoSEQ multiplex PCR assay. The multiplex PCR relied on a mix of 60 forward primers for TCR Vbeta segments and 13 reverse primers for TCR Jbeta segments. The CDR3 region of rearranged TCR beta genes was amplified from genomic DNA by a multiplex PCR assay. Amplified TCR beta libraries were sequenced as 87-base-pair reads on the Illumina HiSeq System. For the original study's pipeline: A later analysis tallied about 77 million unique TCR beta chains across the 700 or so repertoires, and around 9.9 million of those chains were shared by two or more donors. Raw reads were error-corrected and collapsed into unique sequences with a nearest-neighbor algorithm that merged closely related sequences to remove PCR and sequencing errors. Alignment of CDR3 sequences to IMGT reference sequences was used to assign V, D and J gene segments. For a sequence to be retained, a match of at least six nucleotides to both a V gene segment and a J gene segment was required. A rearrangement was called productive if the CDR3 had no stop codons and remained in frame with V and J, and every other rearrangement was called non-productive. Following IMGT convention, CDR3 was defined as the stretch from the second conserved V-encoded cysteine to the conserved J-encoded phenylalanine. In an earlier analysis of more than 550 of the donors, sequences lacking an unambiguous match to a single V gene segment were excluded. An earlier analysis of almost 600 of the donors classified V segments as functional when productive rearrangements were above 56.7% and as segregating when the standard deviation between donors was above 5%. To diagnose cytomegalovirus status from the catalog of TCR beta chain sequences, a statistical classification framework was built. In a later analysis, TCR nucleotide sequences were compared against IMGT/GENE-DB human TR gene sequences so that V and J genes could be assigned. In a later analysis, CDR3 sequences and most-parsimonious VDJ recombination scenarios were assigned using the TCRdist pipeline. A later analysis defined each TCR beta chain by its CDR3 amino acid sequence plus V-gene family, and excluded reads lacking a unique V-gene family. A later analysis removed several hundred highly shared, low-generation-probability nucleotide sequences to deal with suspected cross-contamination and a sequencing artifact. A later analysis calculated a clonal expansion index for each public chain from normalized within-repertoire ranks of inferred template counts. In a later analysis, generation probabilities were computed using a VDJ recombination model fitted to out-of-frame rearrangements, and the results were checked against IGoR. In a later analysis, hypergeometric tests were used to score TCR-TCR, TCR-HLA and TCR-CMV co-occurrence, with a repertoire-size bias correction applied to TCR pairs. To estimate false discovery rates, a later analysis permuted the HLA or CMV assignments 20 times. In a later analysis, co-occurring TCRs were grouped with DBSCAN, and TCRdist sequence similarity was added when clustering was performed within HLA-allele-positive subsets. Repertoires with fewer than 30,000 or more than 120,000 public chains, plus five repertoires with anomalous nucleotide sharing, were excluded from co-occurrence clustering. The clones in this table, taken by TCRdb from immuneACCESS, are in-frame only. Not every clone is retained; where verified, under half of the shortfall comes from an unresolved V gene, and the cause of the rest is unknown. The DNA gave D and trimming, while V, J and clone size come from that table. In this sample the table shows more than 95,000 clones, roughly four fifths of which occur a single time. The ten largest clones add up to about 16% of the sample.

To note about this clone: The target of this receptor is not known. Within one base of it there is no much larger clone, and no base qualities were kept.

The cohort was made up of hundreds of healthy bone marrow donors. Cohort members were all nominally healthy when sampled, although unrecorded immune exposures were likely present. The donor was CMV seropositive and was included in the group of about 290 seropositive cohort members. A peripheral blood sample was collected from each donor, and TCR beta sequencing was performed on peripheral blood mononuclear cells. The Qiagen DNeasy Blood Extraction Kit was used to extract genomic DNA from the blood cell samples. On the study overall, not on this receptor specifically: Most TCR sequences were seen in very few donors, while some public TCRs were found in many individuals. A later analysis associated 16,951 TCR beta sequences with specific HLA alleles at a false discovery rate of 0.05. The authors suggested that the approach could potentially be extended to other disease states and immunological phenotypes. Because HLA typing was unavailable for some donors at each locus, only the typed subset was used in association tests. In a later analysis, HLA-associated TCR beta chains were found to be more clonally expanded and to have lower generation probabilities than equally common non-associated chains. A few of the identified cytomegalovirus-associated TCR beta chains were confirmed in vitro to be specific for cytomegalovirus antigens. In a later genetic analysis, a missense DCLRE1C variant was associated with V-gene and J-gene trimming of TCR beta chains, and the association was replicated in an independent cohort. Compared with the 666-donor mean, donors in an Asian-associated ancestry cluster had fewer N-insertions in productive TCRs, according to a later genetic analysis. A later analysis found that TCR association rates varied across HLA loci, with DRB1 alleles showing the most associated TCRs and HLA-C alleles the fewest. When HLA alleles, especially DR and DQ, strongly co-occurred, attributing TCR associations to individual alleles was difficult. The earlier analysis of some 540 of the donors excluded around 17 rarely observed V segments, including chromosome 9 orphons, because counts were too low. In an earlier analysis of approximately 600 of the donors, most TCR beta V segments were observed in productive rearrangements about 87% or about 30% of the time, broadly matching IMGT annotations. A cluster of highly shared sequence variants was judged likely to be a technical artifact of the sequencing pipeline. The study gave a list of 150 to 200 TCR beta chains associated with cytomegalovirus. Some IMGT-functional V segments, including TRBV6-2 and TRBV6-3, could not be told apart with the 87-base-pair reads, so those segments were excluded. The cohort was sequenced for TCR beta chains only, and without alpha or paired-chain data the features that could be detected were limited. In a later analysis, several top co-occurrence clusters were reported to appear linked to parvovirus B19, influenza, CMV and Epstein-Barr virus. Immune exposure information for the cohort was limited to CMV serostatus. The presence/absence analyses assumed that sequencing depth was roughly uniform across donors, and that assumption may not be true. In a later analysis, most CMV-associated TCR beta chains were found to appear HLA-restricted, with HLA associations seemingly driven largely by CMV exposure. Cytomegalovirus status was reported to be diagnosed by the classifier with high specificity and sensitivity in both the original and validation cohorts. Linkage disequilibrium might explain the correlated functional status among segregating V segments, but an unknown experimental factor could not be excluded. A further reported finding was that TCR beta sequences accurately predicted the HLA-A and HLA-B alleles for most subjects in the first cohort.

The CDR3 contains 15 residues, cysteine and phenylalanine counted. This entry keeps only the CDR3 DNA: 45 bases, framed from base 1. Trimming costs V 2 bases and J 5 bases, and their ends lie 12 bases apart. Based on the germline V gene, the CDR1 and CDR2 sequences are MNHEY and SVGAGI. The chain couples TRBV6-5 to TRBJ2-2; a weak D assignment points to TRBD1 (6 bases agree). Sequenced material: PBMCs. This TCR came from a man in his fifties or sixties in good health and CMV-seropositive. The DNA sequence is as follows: TGTGCCAGCAGTTACGGACAGACAACAACCGGGGAGCTGTTTTTT. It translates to CASSYGQTTTGELFF.